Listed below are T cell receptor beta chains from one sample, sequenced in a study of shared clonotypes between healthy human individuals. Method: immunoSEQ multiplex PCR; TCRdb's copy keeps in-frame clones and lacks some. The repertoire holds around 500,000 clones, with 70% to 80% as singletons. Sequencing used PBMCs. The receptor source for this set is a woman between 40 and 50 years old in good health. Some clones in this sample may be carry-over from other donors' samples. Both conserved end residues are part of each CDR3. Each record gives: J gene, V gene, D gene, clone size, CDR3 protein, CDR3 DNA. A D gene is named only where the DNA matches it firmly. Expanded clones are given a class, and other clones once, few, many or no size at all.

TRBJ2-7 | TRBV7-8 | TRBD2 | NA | CASSTSGYEQYF | TGTGCCAGCAGCACTAGCGGCTACGAGCAGTACTTC
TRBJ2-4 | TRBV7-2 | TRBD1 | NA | CASSLPLGTEKNIQYF | TGTGCCAGCAGCTTACCCCTTGGGACAGAGAAAAACATTCAGTACTTC
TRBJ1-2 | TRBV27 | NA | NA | CASSPTWGRGYGYTF | TGTGCCAGCAGTCCTACTTGGGGACGAGGCTATGGCTACACCTTC
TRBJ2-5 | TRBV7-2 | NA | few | CASSFGEVQETQYF | TGTGCCAGCAGCTTTGGAGAAGTCCAAGAGACCCAGTACTTC
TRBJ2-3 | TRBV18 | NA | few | CASSPLEGDTQYF | TGTGCCAGCTCACCACTCGAAGGAGATACGCAGTATTTT
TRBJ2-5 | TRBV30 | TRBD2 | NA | CAWSDGRAQETQYF | TGTGCCTGGAGTGACGGGAGGGCCCAAGAGACCCAGTACTTC
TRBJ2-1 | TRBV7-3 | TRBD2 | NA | CASSPTVAGEQFF | TGTGCCAGCAGCCCGACGGTAGCGGGGGAGCAGTTCTTC
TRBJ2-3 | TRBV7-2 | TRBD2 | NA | CASSLAAGGPYTQYF | TGTGCCAGCAGCCTCGCAGCGGGAGGGCCATATACGCAGTATTTT
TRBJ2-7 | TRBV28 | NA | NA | CASSTSIPYEQYF | TGTGCCAGCAGTACTAGTATTCCCTACGAGCAGTACTTC
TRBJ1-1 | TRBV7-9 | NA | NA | CASSLDRMRAFF | TGTGCCAGCAGTCTCGACAGAATGAGAGCTTTCTTT
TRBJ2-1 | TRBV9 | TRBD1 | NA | CASSRQGSYNEQFF | TGTGCCAGCTCACGACAGGGGTCCTACAATGAGCAGTTCTTC
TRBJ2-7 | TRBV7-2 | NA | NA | CASSLRTASYEQYF | TGTGCCAGCAGCTTAAGGACGGCCTCCTACGAGCAGTACTTC
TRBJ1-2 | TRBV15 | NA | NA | CATSRDRGGGAYGYTF | TGTGCCACCAGCAGAGATCGGGGAGGGGGGGCCTATGGCTACACCTTC
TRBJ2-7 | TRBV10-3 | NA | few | CAISDPLTGYEQYF | TGTGCCATCAGTGACCCGCTAACTGGCTACGAGCAGTACTTC
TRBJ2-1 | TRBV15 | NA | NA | CATSPRTGDYNEQFF | TGTGCCACCAGCCCACGGACTGGAGATTACAATGAGCAGTTCTTC
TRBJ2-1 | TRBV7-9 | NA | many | CASSAFIAGPHNEQFF | TGTGCCAGCAGCGCATTTATTGCAGGCCCTCACAATGAGCAGTTCTTC
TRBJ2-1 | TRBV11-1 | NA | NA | CASSTLDEQFF | TGTGCCAGCAGCACCCTCGATGAGCAGTTCTTC
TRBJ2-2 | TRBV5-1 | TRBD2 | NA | CASSSSPLAGARTGELFF | TGCGCCAGCAGCTCCTCACCGCTAGCGGGAGCGAGGACCGGGGAGCTGTTTTTT
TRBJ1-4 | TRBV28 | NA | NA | CASSFLRRINEKLFF | TGTGCCAGCAGTTTCTTGAGGAGGATTAATGAAAAACTGTTTTTT
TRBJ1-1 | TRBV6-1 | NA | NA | CASSVVSGGTEAFF | TGTGCCAGCAGTGTGGTTAGCGGAGGAACTGAAGCTTTCTTT
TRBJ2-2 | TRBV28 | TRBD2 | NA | CASRSSGRGTGELFF | TGTGCCAGCAGGAGTAGCGGGAGGGGGACCGGGGAGCTGTTTTTT
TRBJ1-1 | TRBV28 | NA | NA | CASNRGAGRGYTEAFF | TGTGCCAGCAATCGAGGGGCAGGGAGGGGATACACTGAAGCTTTCTTT
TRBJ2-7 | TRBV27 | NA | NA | CASSSGLGRYEQYF | TGTGCCAGCAGTTCAGGATTGGGGAGGTACGAGCAGTACTTC
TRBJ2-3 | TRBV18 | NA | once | CASSPPAKIPQYF | TGTGCCAGCTCACCACCTGCTAAGATCCCCCAGTATTTT
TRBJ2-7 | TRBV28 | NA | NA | CASSPLTTYEQYF | TGTGCCAGCAGCCCCTTAACTACCTACGAGCAGTACTTC
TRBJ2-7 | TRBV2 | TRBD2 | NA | CASGEGGPYEQYF | TGTGCCAGCGGGGAGGGAGGTCCGTACGAGCAGTACTTC
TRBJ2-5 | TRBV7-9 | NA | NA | CATLGETQYF | TGTGCCACCCTCGGGGAGACCCAGTACTTC
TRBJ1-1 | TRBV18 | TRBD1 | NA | CASSPQGGNTEAFF | TGTGCCAGCTCACCCCAGGGGGGGAACACTGAAGCTTTCTTT
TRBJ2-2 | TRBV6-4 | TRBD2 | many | CASSAGGTSVAGELFF | TGTGCCAGCAGTGCTGGCGGGACTAGTGTCGCCGGGGAGCTGTTTTTT
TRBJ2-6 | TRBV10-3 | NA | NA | CAIRKAGGESGANVLTF | TGTGCCATCAGGAAGGCAGGGGGGGAATCTGGGGCCAACGTCCTGACTTTC
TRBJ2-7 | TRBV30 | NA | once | CASKSTYEQYF | TGTGCCTCCAAGTCTACATACGAGCAGTACTTC
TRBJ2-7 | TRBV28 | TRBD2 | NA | CASRSGGGIYEQYF | TGTGCCAGCAGATCCGGGGGGGGAATCTACGAGCAGTACTTC
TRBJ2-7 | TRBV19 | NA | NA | CASSLYTAPWEQYF | TGTGCCAGTAGTTTGTATACAGCCCCATGGGAGCAGTACTTC
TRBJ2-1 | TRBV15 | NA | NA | CATRSGSYNEQFF | TGTGCCACCCGTAGCGGCTCCTACAATGAGCAGTTCTTC
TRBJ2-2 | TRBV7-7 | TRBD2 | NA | CASSQSGAGNTGELFF | TGTGCTAGCAGCCAGAGCGGGGCAGGGAACACCGGGGAGCTGTTTTTT
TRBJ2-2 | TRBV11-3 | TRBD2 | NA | CASSLNSGRDYPGELFF | TGTGCCAGCAGCTTAAACAGCGGGAGGGACTACCCCGGGGAGCTGTTTTTT
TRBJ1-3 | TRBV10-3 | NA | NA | CAINARERSDTIYF | TGTGCCATCAACGCTAGAGAGCGGTCGGACACCATATATTTT
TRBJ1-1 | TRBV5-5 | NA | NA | CASSLGHVNTEAFF | TGTGCCAGCAGCCTCGGACACGTGAACACTGAAGCTTTCTTT
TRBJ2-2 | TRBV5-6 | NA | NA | CASSKSGLGNTGELFF | TGTGCCAGCAGCAAATCGGGGCTAGGGAACACCGGGGAGCTGTTTTTT